Following are 22 T cell receptor beta chains from one sample sequenced in a study of T-cell memory formation after mild COVID-19. TCRdb reanalysed the 5' RACE reads using MiXCR and keeps one entry per CDR3 protein. Here the sample spans 400,000 to 500,000 distinct CDR3 sequences, about 20% being singletons. Input material: PBMCs or a T cell subset sorted from them (not recorded which). The receptor source for this set is a man in his late teens or twenties who had mild COVID-19 (a few samples of this study predate the infection). Cell type and time point are not known.

The V gene is TRBV7-8, the J gene TRBJ1-1; 8 bases agree with TRBD1. Germline CDR1 and CDR2: SGHVS and FQNEAQ. The CDR3 is made up of 16 amino acids. V lost 2 bases and J lost 5; bases outside the gene matches: 10. The DNA for the CDR3 is TGTGCCAGCAGCTTAAGGGACAGGCTTGGCCTGACTGAAGCTTTCTTT. Its protein product is CASSLRDRLGLTEAFF.

The chain uses TRBV6-6 and TRBJ2-7; no clear D gene. Per germline, CDR1 MNHNY and CDR2 SVGAGI (reference sequence). This CDR3 is built from 13 residues. V gave up 2 bases and J gave up 4 bases, with 9 bases separating them. CDR3 amino acids: CASSYPKGYEQYF. CDR3 nucleotides: TGTGCCAGCAGTTACCCGAAGGGTTACGAGCAGTACTTC.

This rearrangement joins TRBV20-1 to TRBJ2-5; 7 bases agree with TRBD1. Germline V gene lookup returns CDR1 DFQATT and CDR2 SNEGSKA (reference sequence). The CDR3 length is 13 residues. Trimming took 5 bases from V and 3 from J; bases not matched to a gene: 6. In DNA form, the CDR3 reads TGCAGTGCTGGGGTAACAGGGGAAGAGACCCAGTACTTC. Translating gives CSAGVTGEETQYF.

The chain couples TRBV4-1 to TRBJ2-1; tentative D call: TRBD2 (7 bases). The CDR3 sequence is 15 residues long. V was trimmed by 4 bases and J by 9 bases, leaving 19 bases between them. Germline CDR1 is MGHRA and CDR2 is YSYEKL. This chain's CDR3 is CASSLGWGGDGEQFF. The CDR3 DNA reads TGCGCCAGCAGCCTGGGGTGGGGGGGCGATGGTGAGCAGTTCTTC.

The chain uses TRBV4-1 and TRBJ2-3; D gene uncertain. The V end was cut by 0 bases, the J end by 2 bases, with 21 bases between. Germline CDR1 reads MGHRA; CDR2 reads YSYEKL. The CDR3 extends over 19 amino acids. CDR3 region: CASSQDPSWFGKHTDTQYF. CDR3 DNA sequence: TGCGCCAGCAGCCAAGATCCCTCCTGGTTTGGGAAACACACAGATACGCAGTATTTT.

This clonotype was picked up a small number of times. The CDR3 loop reads CASKRLTDTQYF. CDR3 DNA: TGTGCCAGCAAGCGTCTCACAGATACGCAGTATTTT. V is TRBV6-6 and J is TRBJ2-3, with D unclear. The CDR3 contains 12 residues. Between the trimmed V and J ends, which lost 7 bases and 2 bases, there was a span of 7 bases. The germline gives CDR1 MNHNY, CDR2 SVGAGI (reference sequence).

Note on this clonotype: The CDR3 end shows no conserved phenylalanine or tryptophan, and so a read error is likely. The DNA is left out, because the CDR3 cannot be placed on it with certainty; the CDR3 is given as TCRdb lists it. The chain combines TRBV20-1 with TRBJ2-1; the table assigns TRBD1, which was not confirmed against the DNA. Germline V gives CDR1 DFQATT, CDR2 SNEGSKA (reference sequence). The CDR3 is 12 amino acids long, termini counted. CDR3 amino acids: CSATQGAPNPVI.

The chain employs TRBV19 and TRBJ2-3; 16 bases agree with TRBD2. J gave up 8 bases and V 1 base, and 9 bases lay outside the gene matches. CDR1 and CDR2 from the germline V gene are LNHDA and SQIVND (reference sequence). The CDR3 is 18 residues long. CDR3 amino acids: CASSIVAGTSGGATTQYF. CDR3 DNA: TGTGCCAGTAGTATAGTAGCGGGGACTAGCGGGGGGGCCACTACGCAGTATTTT.

This clonotype was seen only a few times. This chain links TRBV7-3 with TRBJ2-1; 13 bases agree with TRBD2. CDR1 and CDR2 (germline): SGHTA, FQGTGA. The CDR3 runs 16 residues. Trimming removed 6 bases from V and 7 bases from J; junction bases left unmatched: 9. The CDR3 nucleotides are TGTGCCAGCAGGGAAGGGGGGACTAGCGGGGCTAATGAGCAGTTCTTC. Its translation is CASREGGTSGANEQFF.

This chain joins TRBV6-1 and TRBJ1-5; D unclear. Germline V gives CDR1 MNHNS, CDR2 SASEGT. Deletions cut 8 bases from V and 5 bases from J, with 13 bases between. The CDR3 totals 13 residues. This CDR3 reads CASGVHTDQPQHF. Written as DNA, the CDR3 is TGTGCCAGCGGGGTTCATACGGATCAGCCCCAGCATTTT.

CDR3 residues: CASTSIGETSLPDEQFF. The CDR3 DNA follows: TGTGCCAGCACTTCCATCGGCGAGACTAGCCTTCCCGATGAGCAGTTCTTC. The chain combines TRBV11-2 with TRBJ2-1; 7 positions agree with TRBD2. In germline, CDR1 is SGHAT, CDR2 FQNNGV. This CDR3 is built from 17 residues. J gave up 8 bases and V 7 bases, and 20 bases lay outside the gene matches.

V gene TRBV20-1 combines with J gene TRBJ1-2, with D perhaps TRBD1 (6 bases). This CDR3 comprises 14 residues. CDR1 and CDR2 (germline): DFQATT, SNEGSKA (reference sequence). V was pared by 2 bases and J by 0 bases, with 10 bases between. CDR3 region: CSARRQESNYGYTF. CDR3 DNA sequence: TGCAGTGCTAGACGACAGGAATCTAACTATGGCTACACCTTC.

This clonotype was counted only a few times. The chain couples TRBV9 to TRBJ2-3; D gene uncertain. The CDR3 covers 14 residues. Trimming shortened V by 0 bases and J by 4 bases, and 9 bases separated the two germline ends. Germline V lookup: CDR1 SGDLS, CDR2 YYNGEE. This CDR3 reads CASSVVPGADTQYF. CDR3 sequence (DNA): TGTGCCAGCAGCGTAGTCCCCGGAGCAGATACGCAGTATTTT.

This clonotype was counted between two and nine times. A much larger clone lies one base from this, so it may be a read error. The rearrangement joins TRBV7-2 to TRBJ2-3; D ambiguous. The CDR3 is 12 amino acids. V shed 6 bases and J shed 4 bases, with 8 bases lying between them. The germline V gene encodes CDR1 SGHTA and CDR2 FQGNSA. In DNA form, the CDR3 reads TGTGCCAGCAGGGCGCAATCAGATACGCAGTATTTT. The encoded protein is CASRAQSDTQYF. Based on the CDR3 plus reference TRBV7-2 and TRBJ2-3, the full variable domain is GAGVSQSPSNKVTEKGKDVELRCDPISGHTALYWYRQSLGQGLEFLIYFQGNSAPDKSGLPSDRFSAERTGGSVSTLTIQRTQQEDSAVYLCASRAQSDTQYFGPGTRLTVL.

This chain joins TRBV6-2 or TRBV6-3 and TRBJ2-1; 11 nucleotides line up with TRBD1. Germline CDR1 MNHEY, CDR2 SVGEGT. The ends lost 2 bases at V and 7 bases at J; junction bases unmatched: 4. The CDR3 loop spans 15 amino acids. In DNA, the CDR3 is TGTGCCAGCAGTTACGGGACAGGGGGTGTGAATGAGCAGTTCTTC. It translates to CASSYGTGGVNEQFF.

The rearrangement joins TRBV21-1 to TRBJ2-3; no DNA check was done on the table's D call, TRBD1. TRBV21-1 is a recognized pseudogene. The CDR3 is 15 amino acids. The CDR3 DNA reads TGTGCCAGCAGGGAGGGGGCGGACGGACCAGATACGCAGTATTTT. Translation gives CASREGADGPDTQYF.

This chain joins TRBV5-5 and TRBJ2-7, with TRBD1 matching 7 bases. After removal of 4 bases from V and 6 bases from J, the junction contained 16 bases not matched to a gene. CDR3 size: 16 residues. CDR1 SGHKS and CDR2 YYEKEE come from the germline V gene (reference sequence). CDR3 protein: CASSANPDRVGLEQYF. The CDR3 DNA reads TGTGCCAGCAGCGCGAACCCAGACAGGGTGGGCCTCGAGCAGTACTTC.

This clonotype was picked up a small number of times. The CDR3, as DNA: TGCGCCAGCAGCCAGGGACAGGGGTGGGCGAACACTGAAGCTTTCTTT. It yields the protein CASSQGQGWANTEAFF. This chain links TRBV5-1 with TRBJ1-1; 10 bases agree with TRBD1. The length of the CDR3 is 16 residues. Unmatched junction bases numbered 7, after V lost 4 bases and J lost 1 base. CDR1 is SGHRS and CDR2 is YFSETQ in the germline V gene. Combining the CDR3 with reference TRBV5-1 and TRBJ1-1 gives the whole variable domain KAGVTQTPRYLIKTRGQQVTLSCSPISGHRSVSWYQQTPGQGLQFLFEYFSETQRNKGNFPGRFSGRQFSNSRSEMNVSTLELGDSALYLCASSQGQGWANTEAFFGQGTRLTVV.

V usage is TRBV24-1 and J usage is TRBJ1-2; tentative D call: TRBD1 (5 bases). V was clipped by 5 bases and J by 4 bases, with 7 bases between them. CDR1 is KGHDR and CDR2 is SFDVKD in the germline V gene. This CDR3 has 12 residues. The DNA of the CDR3 is TGTGCCACCAGTGGGGGGTCCTATGGCTACACCTTC. This codes for CATSGGSYGYTF.

This clonotype was observed a handful of times. This chain connects TRBV5-1 to TRBJ1-1; D gene uncertain. The V gene's germline CDR1 is SGHRS and CDR2 YFSETQ. The V gene lost 0 bases and the J gene lost 0 bases, with 3 bases spanning the gap. CDR3 size: 13 residues. The CDR3 spells CASSLVLNTEAFF. The CDR3 DNA is TGCGCCAGCAGCTTGGTACTGAACACTGAAGCTTTCTTT.

The chain employs TRBV6-1 and TRBJ2-3; possible D gene TRBD1, 6 bases. The J call could be wrong; TRBJ2-7 is a better fit for the DNA end. The germline gives CDR1 MNHNS, CDR2 SASEGT. This CDR3 has 15 residues. CDR3 region: CASSDILQGGYEQYF. CDR3 bases: TGTGCCAGCAGTGACATCCTGCAAGGGGGATACGAGCAGTACTTC.

The rearrangement joins TRBV30 to TRBJ1-3; D ambiguous. CDR1 GTSNPN and CDR2 SVGIG come from the germline V gene (reference sequence). The ends were cut back, 0 bases at V and 1 base at J, with 4 bases in the middle. The CDR3 length is 13 residues. The CDR3: CAWSVSSGNTIYF. The CDR3 nucleotides are TGTGCCTGGAGTGTGAGTTCTGGAAACACCATATATTTT.